This entry is about one TCR beta chain. Its antigen is not identified. These data originate in a study of a mutant IDH1 vaccine in newly diagnosed glioma. Looking at the study overall: Treated patients had a mean age of about 37 years and a sex split that was roughly 60% male and roughly 38% female. Former treatment meant radiotherapy, temozolomide, or both; the majority had gotten both.

The protocol was immunoSEQ multiplex PCR, while the TCRdb copy is restricted to in-frame clones and leaves out a portion. The sample has more than 35,000 clones, 80% to 90% seen once; the top ten hold around 1.7%. The CDR3 is 16 residues long. Germline V gene sequence: CDR1 SGHVS, CDR2 FQNEAQ. Between the trimmed V and J ends, which lost 5 bases and 0 bases, there was a span of 17 bases. Time point meaning: week 5, during vaccination. Vaccine doses each comprised 300 ug of mutant IDH1 20-mer peptide, with topical imiquimod. The donors' diagnosis was new WHO grade 3 or 4 astrocytoma that was IDH1-mutant and ATRX-lost.

V is TRBV7-8 and J is TRBJ2-7; D tentatively fits TRBD1 or TRBD2 (5 bases each). Sequencing used PBMCs, obtained from a glioma patient whose treatment included an IDH1 peptide vaccine. This clonotype was obtained from a man between 40 and 49 years old with glioma. The CDR3, as DNA: TGTGCCAGCAGCCCTCAACCGGGGCCGAGCTCCTACGAGCAGTACTTC. This gives the protein CASSPQPGPSSYEQYF.